This is a list of T cell receptor beta chains from one sample in a study of T cells in tuberculosis. Repertoires were generated with immunoSEQ multiplex PCR, while TCRdb's copy carries only in-frame clones and drops some. Of tens of thousands of clones listed, roughly 84% are singletons. Specimen: PBMCs, collected at tuberculosis diagnosis. The receptor set was obtained from an adult with tuberculosis. Each CDR3 is given with its conserved first and last residue. A D gene is named only where the DNA matches it firmly. Clone size is stated in some rows and not others, as once, few, many or a class when expanded.

CDR3,DNA,size,V,D,J
CASSPLAGDRHTQYF,TGTGCCAGCAGCCCGTTAGCGGGCGACAGACATACGCAGTATTTT,medium-sized,TRBV7-8,TRBD2,TRBJ2-3
CASSLISGNTNVLTF,TGCGCCAGCAGCTTGATTTCAGGGAATACCAACGTCCTGACTTTC,-,TRBV5-1,-,TRBJ2-6
CASSFDRRGGNEKLFF,TGTGCCAGCAGCTTCGACCGAAGGGGAGGAAATGAAAAACTGTTTTTT,-,TRBV5-8,-,TRBJ1-4
CASSPGDRGTGNTIYF,TGTGCCAGCAGTCCCGGGGACAGGGGTACTGGAAACACCATATATTTT,-,TRBV27,TRBD1,TRBJ1-3
CASSPSDRGYNSPLHF,TGTGCCAGCAGCCCTTCGGACAGGGGGTATAATTCACCCCTCCACTTT,once,TRBV7-2,TRBD1,TRBJ1-6
CATSRFRGPRKNIQYF,TGTGCCACCAGCAGGTTCAGGGGACCCCGCAAAAACATTCAGTACTTC,-,TRBV15,-,TRBJ2-4
CASSLGQQLWTGELFF,TGTGCCAGCAGCTTGGGCCAACAGCTTTGGACCGGGGAGCTGTTTTTT,-,TRBV7-8,-,TRBJ2-2
CATSKGGGFQPQHF,TGTGCCACCAGCAAAGGTGGAGGATTTCAGCCCCAGCATTTT,medium-sized,TRBV15,-,TRBJ1-5
CASSYRTQNNQPQHF,TGTGCCAGCAGTTATCGCACACAGAACAATCAGCCCCAGCATTTT,-,TRBV6-5,-,TRBJ1-5
CASSPTGVYEQYF,TGTGCCAGCAGCCCGACGGGGGTCTACGAGCAGTACTTC,-,TRBV14,-,TRBJ2-7
CASSSGGNEQFF,TGTGCCAGCAGTTCAGGAGGGAATGAGCAGTTCTTC,-,TRBV6-6,-,TRBJ2-1
CASSSTSGGAGEQFF,TGTGCCAGCAGCTCGACTAGCGGGGGGGCCGGTGAGCAGTTCTTC,-,TRBV7-2,TRBD2,TRBJ2-1
CASSNPGTGETEAFF,TGTGCCAGCAGCAATCCGGGGACAGGAGAAACTGAAGCTTTCTTT,few,TRBV7-9,TRBD1,TRBJ1-1